These T cell receptor beta chains were read from a single sample in a study of post-analysis software for immune sequencing data. TCRdb ran MiXCR on the PCR reads and lists one entry per CDR3 protein. The sample holds 750,000 to 900,000 distinct CDR3 sequences; around 45% are singletons and the top ten take 4.9%. The sample consisted of blood. Receptors were obtained from a girl between 5 and 17 years old with multiple sclerosis. Both conserved end residues are part of each CDR3. Each record gives: CDR3 length, V gene, clone size, D gene, J gene, CDR3 DNA, CDR3 protein. A D gene is named only where the DNA matches it firmly. Size is stated for part of the rows, as once, few or many counts, or as a class when the clone is expanded.

14	TRBV2	.	.	TRBJ1-2	TGTGCCAGCAGTGGCCGAGCCGGGGAAGATGGCTACACCTTC	CASSGRAGEDGYTF
13	TRBV29-1	.	.	TRBJ2-2	TGCAGCGTTGATGAGCCGAACACCGGGGAGCTGTTTTTT	CSVDEPNTGELFF
12	TRBV4-3	.	.	TRBJ2-7	TGCGCCAGCAGCCAAAGAAACTACGAGCAGTACTTC	CASSQRNYEQYF
14	TRBV6-5	few	TRBD2	TRBJ2-7	TGTGCCAGCGTGAGGCTAGCGGGGAAGTACGAGCAGTACTTC	CASVRLAGKYEQYF
15	TRBV12-3/TRBV12-4	.	TRBD1	TRBJ2-7	TGTGCCAGCAGTTTACGTGGGGACAGGGGTTACGAGCAGTACTTC	CASSLRGDRGYEQYF
16	TRBV9	.	TRBD1	TRBJ2-7	TGTGCCAGCAGCGTCAGAGGGGGGACAGGGTCCTACGAGCAGTACTTC	CASSVRGGTGSYEQYF
15	TRBV27	few	TRBD2	TRBJ2-5	TGTGCCAGCAGTTTATCCGGGACTAGCGAAGAGACCCAGTACTTC	CASSLSGTSEETQYF
15	TRBV30	.	.	TRBJ2-7	TGTGCCTGGAGTCCCCGTAGCGGATTGACCTACGAGCAGTACTTC	CAWSPRSGLTYEQYF
17	TRBV7-8	.	.	TRBJ1-5	TGTGCCAGCAGCTTAGACGAGGCCTTAGGGAGCAATCAGCCCCAGCATTTT	CASSLDEALGSNQPQHF
10	TRBV29-1	few	.	TRBJ2-7	TGCAGCGCAACTTCAGGGGAGGAGTACTTC	CSATSGEEYF
15	TRBV6-1	.	.	TRBJ2-3	TGTGCCAACAGTCGGACGAGCGGTGGCACAGATACGCAGTATTTT	CANSRTSGGTDTQYF
12	TRBV29-1	.	.	TRBJ2-4	TGCAGTATCATGACCACCCCACCGGATCAGTACTTC	CSIMTTPPDQYF
15	TRBV7-2	few	.	TRBJ2-3	TGTGCCAGCAGCATAAGGGATTTGTTTTCGGATACGCAGTATTTT	CASSIRDLFSDTQYF
14	TRBV27	.	.	TRBJ1-5	TGTGCCAGCAGGTTATCCCAGGGCTTGCAGCCCCAGCATTTT	CASRLSQGLQPQHF
14	TRBV5-4	.	.	TRBJ2-3	TGTGCCAGCAGCCCGGAGGTGGGCACAGATACGCAGTATTTT	CASSPEVGTDTQYF
15	TRBV13	few	TRBD1	TRBJ2-7	TGTGCCAGCAGCCCGTTCGTTCGCGGGACAGGCGAGCAGTACTTC	CASSPFVRGTGEQYF
15	TRBV20-1	few	TRBD2	TRBJ2-3	TGCAGTGCTAGATCCGGGACTAGCGGCTCAGATACGCAGTATTTT	CSARSGTSGSDTQYF
14	TRBV12-3/TRBV12-4	.	.	TRBJ1-1	TGTGCCAGCAGTTTATATGGGGACCGCCTGGGAGCTTTCTTT	CASSLYGDRLGAFF
13	TRBV2	.	TRBD1	TRBJ1-5	TGTGCCAGCAGACAGGGGACAGATCAGCCCCAGCATTTT	CASRQGTDQPQHF
12	TRBV28	once	TRBD1	TRBJ1-1	TGTGCCAGCAGTTTCGGGACAGGGTTAGCTTTCTTT	CASSFGTGLAFF
13	TRBV20-1	.	TRBD1	TRBJ2-7	TGCAGTGCTAGCCTCCCGGGACAGGGGAAGCAGTACTTC	CSASLPGQGKQYF
16	TRBV2	.	TRBD1	TRBJ2-1	TGTGCCAGCAGTGAGGCAGGGGGCATGCTCTACAATGAGCAGTTCTTC	CASSEAGGMLYNEQFF
12	TRBV2	once	TRBD2	TRBJ2-1	TGTGCCAGTAGGGAGGGAGTGAATGAGCAGTTCTTC	CASREGVNEQFF
11	TRBV6-1	.	.	TRBJ1-2	TGTGCCGGGGAGGGGTTCTATGGCTACACCTTC	CAGEGFYGYTF
13	TRBV29-1	few	TRBD1	TRBJ2-7	TGCAGCGTTTCCTGGACAGGGTTGCACGAGCAGTACTTC	CSVSWTGLHEQYF
14	TRBV7-2	.	.	TRBJ2-5	TGTGCCAGCAGCCGGCTGGGCCAGGGAAGGACCCAGTACTTC	CASSRLGQGRTQYF
12	TRBV20-1	few	.	TRBJ2-1	TGCAGTGCCGAAAGGGGGTACAATGAGCAGTTCTTC	CSAERGYNEQFF
17	TRBV4-3	few	.	TRBJ2-6	TGCGCCAGCAGCCCCACCGGGGTTCAGGCTGGGGCCAACGTCCTGACTTTC	CASSPTGVQAGANVLTF
12	TRBV3-1	.	.	TRBJ1-2	TGTGCCAGCAGCCATGGGAGCGGAAGCTACACCTTC	CASSHGSGSYTF
14	TRBV29-1	.	.	TRBJ2-1	TGCAGCGTTGGAAGACTAGTTTTGTACAATGAGCAGTTCTTC	CSVGRLVLYNEQFF
16	TRBV12-3/TRBV12-4	.	.	TRBJ2-2	TGTGCCAGCAGTTTCGGGCAACTAGATAACACCGGGGAGCTGTTTTTT	CASSFGQLDNTGELFF
15	TRBV27	.	TRBD2	TRBJ2-1	TGTGCCAGCTCTGACGGGGCGGGAGTAATCGATGAGCAGTTCTTC	CASSDGAGVIDEQFF
12	TRBV30	once	.	TRBJ1-5	TGTGCCGCGGATCATGCCTCGGGGCCCCAGCATTTT	CAADHASGPQHF
13	TRBV7-9	.	.	TRBJ2-5	TGTGCCAGCAGCTTCAGGGACCTGGGGACCCAGTACTTC	CASSFRDLGTQYF
12	TRBV3-1	few	.	TRBJ2-2	TGTGCCAGCAGCCAAGAGGCCGGGGAGCTGTTTTTT	CASSQEAGELFF
15	TRBV7-2	.	TRBD2	TRBJ2-3	TGTGCCAGCAGCTTAGCGCTAGCGGGCACAGATACGCAGTATTTT	CASSLALAGTDTQYF
15	TRBV6-5	.	TRBD2	TRBJ2-1	TGTGCCAGCAGTTACAGTCTAGCGGGATACAATGAGCAGTTCTTC	CASSYSLAGYNEQFF
10	TRBV30	.	.	TRBJ2-7	TGTGCCTGGAGTAGAGGCGAGCAGTACTTC	CAWSRGEQYF
18	TRBV21-1	.	.	TRBJ2-4	TGTGCCAGCAGCAAAGGCCCCCCGGGAGGGATAGCCAAAAACATTCAGTACTTC	CASSKGPPGGIAKNIQYF
15	TRBV11-3	few	TRBD2	TRBJ2-7	TGTGCCAGCAGCTCACTAGCGGGAGGCACCTACGAGCAGTACTTC	CASSSLAGGTYEQYF
13	TRBV5-1	.	.	TRBJ1-2	TGCGCCAGCACCTGGGGGGGCAGCTATGGCTACACCTTC	CASTWGGSYGYTF
14	TRBV29-1	few	TRBD1	TRBJ2-1	TGCAGCGCCACCGGACAGGAAATATACAATGAGCAGTTCTTC	CSATGQEIYNEQFF
16	TRBV27	.	.	TRBJ2-1	TGTGCCAGCAGTTTATCCGAACTAGCCTCCTACAATGAGCAGTTCTTC	CASSLSELASYNEQFF
14	TRBV2	.	TRBD1	TRBJ2-7	TGTGCCAGCAGTGAAGAAGGGACAGGGTACGAGCAGTACTTC	CASSEEGTGYEQYF
16	TRBV5-1	few	TRBD2	TRBJ2-3	TGCGCCAGCAGCATCCCTAGCGGGGGGGACACAGATACGCAGTATTTT	CASSIPSGGDTDTQYF
18	TRBV6-1	once	.	TRBJ2-1	TGTGCCAGCAGTGACAGATTCACAGGGCCCCCCTACAGCAATGAGCAGTTCTTC	CASSDRFTGPPYSNEQFF
13	TRBV7-2	.	.	TRBJ1-2	TGTGCCAGCAGCGCGGGGGGACACTATGGCTACACCTTC	CASSAGGHYGYTF
15	TRBV20-1	many	TRBD2	TRBJ2-1	TGCAGTGCTAGAGGAGGGAAGCGGGGGTGGGATGAGCAGTTCTTC	CSARGGKRGWDEQFF
13	TRBV3-1	.	.	TRBJ2-4	TGTGCCAGCAGCCTTGGACTGGGATGGGGGCAGTACTTC	CASSLGLGWGQYF
16	TRBV4-3	.	TRBD1	TRBJ1-2	TGCGCCAGCAGCCAAGACCGGAGAGGACAGGGCCATGGCTACACCTTC	CASSQDRRGQGHGYTF
16	TRBV5-1	.	TRBD1	TRBJ2-7	TGCGCCAGCAGCGCGTTAGGGGGCTCTAGCTCCTACGAGCAGTACTTC	CASSALGGSSSYEQYF
13	TRBV11-1	.	TRBD1	TRBJ1-2	TGTGCCAGCAGTCGAGGGACAGGGCATGGCTACACCTTC	CASSRGTGHGYTF
14	TRBV29-1	few	.	TRBJ2-1	TGCAGCGGGGGTAGAGCGGCTACCTACAATGAGCAGTTCTTC	CSGGRAATYNEQFF
16	TRBV12-3/TRBV12-4	.	.	TRBJ1-1	TGTGCCAGCAGCCCCCGGGGGACCGGGGAGGGCACTGAAGCTTTCTTT	CASSPRGTGEGTEAFF
14	TRBV11-3	.	.	TRBJ2-2	TGTGCCAGCAGCCCCAGCAGGGCCGCCGGGGGGCTGTTTTTT	CASSPSRAAGGLFF